This passage covers 21 T cell receptor beta chains from one sample sequenced in a study of blood T cell repertoires in COVID-19. Method: immunoSEQ multiplex PCR; TCRdb's copy keeps in-frame clones and lacks some. The sample has approximately 260,000 clones, about 89% seen once; the top ten hold approximately 2.2%. The sequenced sample was peripheral blood. The receptors derive from a man in his forties or fifties with acute or convalescent COVID-19.

This clone appeared a few times. The gene calls are TRBV21-1 and TRBJ1-5; the D call of TRBD1 is as the table states it, not checked on the DNA. TRBV21-1 is described as a pseudogene. The CDR3 is made up of 14 amino acids. This chain's CDR3 is CASRVRGRGQPQHF. The CDR3 bases are TGTGCCAGCAGGGTCAGGGGGCGAGGACAGCCCCAGCATTTT.

This clone is a singleton in its sample. The chain employs TRBV5-4 and TRBJ2-7; D perhaps matches TRBD1 (6 bases). The germline gives CDR1 SGHNT, CDR2 YYREEE (reference sequence). This CDR3 contains 13 residues. V was cut by 1 base and J by 4 bases, with 9 bases left in between. CDR3 coding DNA: TGTGCCAGCAGCTTGCAGGGGAGTTACGAGCAGTACTTC. This translates into CASSLQGSYEQYF.

The gene calls are TRBV10-3 and TRBJ1-6; TRBD1 agrees at 9 bases. Germline V gene sequence: CDR1 ENHRY, CDR2 SYGVKD. V was clipped by 9 bases and J by 8 bases; unmatched bases: 11. The CDR3 has 15 residues. This CDR3 is CAIQPGQGGHSPLHF. The CDR3 DNA sequence: TGTGCCATTCAACCGGGACAGGGAGGACATTCACCCCTCCACTTT.

This rearrangement joins TRBV10-3 to TRBJ1-1; 9 nucleotides align to TRBD1. Per the germline V gene, CDR1 is ENHRY and CDR2 is SYGVKD. The CDR3 covers 14 residues. The trim removed 3 bases at V and 6 bases at J, leaving 5 bases unmatched. The DNA for the CDR3 is TGTGCCATCAGTGAAGGGACAGGGTTGTCTGAAGCTTTCTTT. Translated: CAISEGTGLSEAFF.

The table lists this clone with a few counts. The identical CDR3 is also encoded by other nucleotide sequences in the sample. The chain employs TRBV15 and TRBJ2-3; 9 nucleotides align to TRBD1. Trimming at V came to 3 bases and at J to 0 bases, leaving 1 base not matched to a gene. This CDR3 contains 15 residues. CDR1 and CDR2 (germline): LNHNV, YYDKDF (reference sequence). The CDR3 coding sequence is TGTGCCACCAGCAGGGGGACAGGGAGCACAGATACGCAGTATTTT. It codes for CATSRGTGSTDTQYF.

V and J are TRBV21-1 and TRBJ1-2. TRBV21-1 is listed as a pseudogene. This CDR3 region has 18 residues. The DNA of the CDR3 is TGTGCCAGCAGCAAAAGGATGGGGGGGGACGATACTAACTATGGCTACACCTTC. This gives the protein CASSKRMGGDDTNYGYTF.

This rearrangement joins TRBV5-1 to TRBJ2-5; a possible D gene is TRBD1 (5 bases). V lost 0 bases and J 0 bases, leaving 6 bases between the germline ends. From germline, CDR1 is SGHRS and CDR2 YFSETQ. The CDR3 extends over 14 amino acids. The CDR3 loop reads CASSLEGYQETQYF. The CDR3 region has the DNA TGCGCCAGCAGCTTGGAGGGGTACCAAGAGACCCAGTACTTC.

The chain joins TRBV30 to TRBJ2-6; 9 bases fit TRBD1. The germline V gene has CDR1 GTSNPN and CDR2 SVGIG (reference sequence). CDR3 length: 17 residues. Trimming cost V 2 bases and J 1 base; bases outside gene matches: 6. The CDR3 loop is CAWSPGTGKSGANVLTF. In DNA, the CDR3 is TGTGCCTGGAGTCCAGGGACAGGGAAGTCTGGGGCCAACGTCCTGACTTTC.

This clone was detected once. The chain carries TRBV27 and TRBJ2-7; 7 nucleotides line up with TRBD2. V shed 5 bases and J 6 bases; nucleotides not matched to a gene: 13. The CDR3 extends over 15 amino acids. From germline, CDR1 is MNHEY and CDR2 SMNVEV (reference sequence). The chain's CDR3 is CASSEAGNPPLEQYF. In DNA, the CDR3 is TGTGCCAGCAGTGAAGCGGGGAATCCCCCTCTCGAGCAGTACTTC.

Of note for this clone: Other DNA sequences in this sample translate to the same CDR3. The CDR3 DNA sequence: TGTGCCATCAGTCGCGGCACAGATACGCAGTATTTT. This encodes CAISRGTDTQYF. The chain carries TRBV10-3 and TRBJ2-3, with unresolved D. The CDR3 is 12 residues long. The V gene lost 5 bases and the J gene lost 1 base, with 4 bases spanning the gap. Germline-derived CDR1 and CDR2 are ENHRY and SYGVKD.

This chain links TRBV6-2 or TRBV6-3 with TRBJ2-7; possible D gene TRBD2, 6 bases. From germline, CDR1 is MNHEY and CDR2 SVGEGT. Trimming pared 6 bases from V and 7 bases from J, leaving 19 bases between. The length of the CDR3 is 14 residues. In DNA, the CDR3 is TGTGCCAGCAGCCCCGTGGCGGGGCCTCAAGAGCAGTACTTC. It encodes CASSPVAGPQEQYF.

The rearrangement links TRBV5-4 to TRBJ1-2; 8 positions agree with TRBD1. V gave up 0 bases and J gave up 4 bases; unmatched junction bases: 2. Germline CDR1 SGHNT, CDR2 YYREEE (reference sequence). The CDR3 runs to 14 residues. For the CDR3, the DNA is TGTGCCAGCAGCTTGGCAGGGGGCGGCTATGGCTACACCTTC. Translated, it gives CASSLAGGGYGYTF.

The rearrangement uses TRBV27 and TRBJ1-2; the match to TRBD1 covers 7 bases. The CDR3 runs 13 residues. Germline CDR1 reads MNHEY; CDR2 reads SMNVEV (reference sequence). The ends lost 3 bases at V and 3 bases at J; junction bases unmatched: 1. As DNA, the CDR3 is TGTGCCAGCAGTTTTGACAGGGACTATGGCTACACCTTC. Its protein is CASSFDRDYGYTF.

The chain links TRBV10-2 to TRBJ2-3; a possible D gene is TRBD2 (6 bases). The CDR3 spans 13 residues. V gave up 7 bases and J gave up 2 bases, with 10 bases separating them. CDR1 and CDR2 from the germline V gene are WSHSY and SAAADI. CDR3 nucleotides: TGCGCCAGCAATGGCGGGGACACAGATACGCAGTATTTT. Its translation: CASNGGDTDTQYF.

This chain joins TRBV3-1 (or the pseudogene TRBV3-2) and TRBJ1-3; D call uncertain. The germline V and J ends were trimmed by 4 bases and 5 bases, with 15 bases remaining between them. The CDR3 spans 15 residues. Germline CDR1 reads LGHDT; CDR2 reads YNNKEL (reference sequence). The CDR3 region is CASSPQPLSRNTIYF. The CDR3 DNA is TGTGCCAGCAGCCCCCAACCCCTTAGCAGAAACACCATATATTTT.

The chain has TRBV2 and TRBJ1-6; 9 bases are shared with TRBD1. Per the germline V gene, CDR1 is SNHLY and CDR2 is FYNNEI. The trim removed 4 bases at V and 10 bases at J, leaving 5 bases unmatched. CDR3 size: 14 residues. CDR3 protein: CASSVGQGGSPLHF. CDR3 nucleotides: TGTGCCAGCAGTGTGGGACAGGGAGGGTCACCCCTCCACTTT.

The CDR3 bases are TGTGCCAGCAGCCGGGACAGGGGGCTTGGTCAGCCCCAGCATTTT. Amino acids: CASSRDRGLGQPQHF. This chain links TRBV5-4 with TRBJ1-5; TRBD1 matches at 12 bases. There are 15 residues in the CDR3. J lost 6 bases, V lost 4 bases, and 5 bases had no gene match. Per the germline V gene, CDR1 is SGHNT and CDR2 is YYREEE (reference sequence).

This chain joins TRBV13 and TRBJ1-2; 7 nucleotides line up with TRBD1. CDR1 is PRHDT, CDR2 FYEKMQ, per germline (reference sequence). Trimming took 5 bases from V and 4 from J; bases not matched to a gene: 10. The CDR3 is 15 amino acids. CDR3 loop: CASSTTRGQPYGYTF. DNA of the CDR3: TGTGCCAGCAGCACAACGCGGGGACAGCCCTATGGCTACACCTTC.

The chain has TRBV5-8 and TRBJ2-1; the match to TRBD2 covers 14 bases. Germline CDR1 is SGHTS and CDR2 is YDEGEE. The CDR3 consists of 17 residues. Trimming removed 4 bases from V and 9 bases from J; junction bases left unmatched: 12. The CDR3 here is CASSPHWTSGGSGEQFF. In DNA form, the CDR3 reads TGTGCCAGCAGCCCACATTGGACTAGCGGGGGGTCTGGTGAGCAGTTCTTC. The entire variable domain, with the rest obtained from reference TRBV5-8 and TRBJ2-1, is as follows: EAGVTQSPTHLIKTRGQQATLRCSPISGHTSVYWYQQALGLGLQFLLWYDEGEERNRGNFPPRFSGRQFPNYSSELNVNALELEDSALYLCASSPHWTSGGSGEQFFGPGTRLTVL.

This chain uses TRBV11-1 with TRBJ1-2, with D hard to call. V dropped 3 bases and J dropped 4 bases, with 12 bases sitting between them. From germline, CDR1 is SGHAT and CDR2 FQDESV (reference sequence). The CDR3 is 14 residues long. CDR3 loop: CASSLRGDGYGYTF. CDR3 in DNA: TGTGCCAGCAGCTTGCGCGGGGATGGCTATGGCTACACCTTC.

The chain is built from TRBV6-5 and TRBJ1-4; 11 bases match TRBD1. The CDR3 sequence is 13 residues long. Germline CDR1 and CDR2: MNHEY and SVGAGI. The junction had 5 bases not matched to a gene; V was cut back by 6 bases and J by 11 bases. This CDR3 is CASSSGQGGKLFF. DNA of the CDR3: TGTGCCAGCAGCTCGGGACAGGGGGGGAAACTGTTTTTT.